A selection of T cell receptor beta chains follows, all from one sample in a study of T-cell reconstitution after alpha-beta-depleted transplantation in children. TCRdb recomputed calls from the PCR reads with MiXCR, one row per CDR3 protein. This sample has over 400,000 distinct CDR3 sequences, with roughly 44% found just once. Sequencing used PBMCs, obtained before TCRalphabeta/CD19-depleted stem cell transplant. The receptors were gathered from a girl between 2 and 10 years old with aplastic anemia, due to receive a stem cell transplant. Each CDR3 is given with its conserved first and last residue. Fields, in order: D gene, V gene, clone size, J gene, CDR3 protein, CDR3 DNA. The D gene is left open where the match is weak. A clone size is listed for some rows: how often the clone was seen (once, few, many), or a class if it is expanded.

>TRBD2|TRBV20-1|once|TRBJ2-3
CSARDRGSGSFGTDTQYF
TGCAGTGCTAGAGATCGGGGTAGCGGGTCCTTCGGGACAGATACGCAGTATTTT
>NA|TRBV12-3/TRBV12-4|NA|TRBJ2-3
CASSFLVRGTDTQYF
TGTGCCAGCAGTTTTTTGGTTCGTGGCACAGATACGCAGTATTTT
>NA|TRBV15|NA|TRBJ2-3
CATSRDSMGPFTDTQYF
TGTGCCACCAGCAGAGATTCGATGGGGCCCTTCACAGATACGCAGTATTTT
>NA|TRBV14|NA|TRBJ1-3
CASSQDLGRVSGNTIYF
TGTGCCAGCAGCCAAGATCTTGGCAGGGTCTCTGGAAACACCATATATTTT
>TRBD1|TRBV11-2|few|TRBJ1-1
CASSLGQGAETEAFF
TGTGCCAGCAGCTTAGGGCAGGGGGCAGAGACTGAAGCTTTCTTT
>TRBD1|TRBV28|NA|TRBJ2-1
CASSGGQSSSYNEQFF
TGTGCCAGCAGTGGGGGACAGTCGAGCTCCTACAATGAGCAGTTCTTC
>TRBD2|TRBV5-1|many|TRBJ2-7
CASSRGLAGGYEQYF
TGCGCCAGCAGCCGAGGACTAGCGGGAGGATACGAGCAGTACTTC
>NA|TRBV5-5|few|TRBJ1-2
CASSLADGGYTF
TGTGCCAGCAGCTTGGCAGACGGTGGCTACACCTTC
>NA|TRBV30|few|TRBJ2-3
CAWSVAGARTDTQYF
TGTGCCTGGAGTGTGGCGGGGGCCCGCACAGATACGCAGTATTTT
>TRBD2|TRBV9|NA|TRBJ2-5
CASSEGTSPGETQYF
TGTGCCAGCAGCGAGGGGACTAGCCCGGGGGAGACCCAGTACTTC
>NA|TRBV20-1|NA|TRBJ2-5
CSASASAQETQYF
TGCAGTGCTAGCGCTAGCGCCCAAGAGACCCAGTACTTC
>TRBD2|TRBV5-5|NA|TRBJ2-5
CASSLGLAGGGETQYF
TGTGCCAGCAGCTTGGGTCTAGCGGGAGGGGGAGAGACCCAGTACTTC
>TRBD2|TRBV7-2|many|TRBJ2-1
CASSLGGTRSNYEQFF
TGTGCCAGCAGCTTGGGAGGGACTAGATCTAACTATGAGCAGTTCTTC
>NA|TRBV25-1|NA|TRBJ2-5
CASSHRGTQYF
TGTGCCAGCAGTCATCGAGGGACCCAGTACTTC
>TRBD2|TRBV5-1|NA|TRBJ2-5
CASSPLTAGSKETQYF
TGCGCCAGCTCCCCTCTCACAGCGGGATCGAAAGAGACCCAGTACTTC
>NA|TRBV7-9|many|TRBJ1-2
CASSLAEVSGTSNYGYTF
TGTGCCAGCAGCTTAGCGGAGGTTTCTGGGACCTCTAACTATGGCTACACCTTC
>NA|TRBV20-1|NA|TRBJ1-2
CSAVPGLSNYGYTF
TGCAGTGCTGTCCCGGGACTCTCTAACTATGGCTACACCTTC
>NA|TRBV30|NA|TRBJ1-1
CAWTLGPNTEAFF
TGTGCCTGGACCCTCGGGCCGAACACTGAAGCTTTCTTT
>TRBD2|TRBV7-2|NA|TRBJ2-1
CASSPPRGSSYNEQFF
TGTGCCAGCAGCCCCCCACGCGGGAGCTCCTACAATGAGCAGTTCTTC
>NA|TRBV28|NA|TRBJ1-2
CASGSYTF
TGTGCCAGCGGAAGCTACACCTTC
>NA|TRBV29-1|NA|TRBJ2-7
CSVEELGEQYF
TGCAGCGTTGAAGAATTGGGAGAGCAGTACTTC
>NA|TRBV4-2|NA|TRBJ2-4
CASSPLASLAKNIQYF
TGTGCCAGCAGCCCCCTAGCGTCACTAGCCAAAAACATTCAGTACTTC
>NA|TRBV28|NA|TRBJ2-3
CASSLERVYTDTQYF
TGTGCCAGCAGTCTCGAGCGGGTCTACACAGATACGCAGTATTTT